The present TCR beta chain was sequenced within a study of T-cell reconstitution after alpha-beta-depleted transplantation in children. With respect to this clonotype: Its cognate antigen is unknown.

CDR1 SQVTM and CDR2 ANQGSEA come from the germline V gene. Trimming took 6 bases from V and 6 from J, leaving 18 bases between them. The CDR3 sequence is 14 residues long. As it was prepared, the TCRbeta library received unique molecular identifiers. TCRdb fed the PCR reads into MiXCR, producing one record per CDR3 protein. This sample carries approximately 150,000 distinct CDR3 sequences, 8% to 10% of them seen once, and the ten largest clones take roughly 18%. Study observations and caveats: The study traced high day-60 TCRbeta diversity in some patients to surviving recipient T cells and thymic progenitors.

This receptor was taken from a female patient between 2 and 15 years old who had a stem cell transplant for congenital amegakaryocytic thrombocytopenia, so the T cells may come from the graft donor. The specimen comprised PBMCs, mostly from graft donor cells, sampled 180 days after TCRalphabeta/CD19-depleted stem cell transplant. This chain links TRBV29-1 with TRBJ2-4; the D gene is possibly TRBD1 (6 bases). CDR3 region: CSVRDTSVRNIQYF. In nucleotides, the CDR3 is TGCAGCGTAAGGGACACGAGCGTCCGAAACATTCAGTACTTC.